Listed below are T cell receptor beta chains from one sample, sequenced in a study of cytomegalovirus exposure and HLA in healthy donors. Assay: immunoSEQ multiplex PCR; the TCRdb copy retains only in-frame clones and omits some. The sample lists 150,000 to 170,000 clones; roughly 75% were seen once. The sample consisted of PBMCs. These receptors were obtained from a man between 18 and 35 years old in good health and CMV-seronegative. Both conserved end residues are part of each CDR3. The D gene is left open where the match is weak. A row's size may be missing; if present it is once, few, many or a size class.

V: TRBV7-9
D: TRBD2
size: .
J: TRBJ2-7
DNA: TGTGCCAGCAGCCCCCCCGGGACTACAACTTACGAGCAGTACTTC
CDR3: CASSPPGTTTYEQYF

V: TRBV6-1
D: TRBD2
size: .
J: TRBJ2-1
DNA: TGTGCCACTCCTCGACTAGCGGGGGGGAACAATGAGCAGTTCTTC
CDR3: CATPRLAGGNNEQFF

V: TRBV7-2
D: .
size: .
J: TRBJ2-3
DNA: TGTGCCAGCAGCCCAGGAAACCACCCCACAGATACGCAGTATTTT
CDR3: CASSPGNHPTDTQYF

V: TRBV19
D: .
size: .
J: TRBJ2-7
DNA: TGTGCCAGTAGTATGAAAGATGCCGAAACATACGAGCAGTACTTC
CDR3: CASSMKDAETYEQYF

V: TRBV7-9
D: TRBD2
size: once
J: TRBJ2-5
DNA: TGTGCCAGCAGCTGGGGAGCGGGAGTGGAGACCCAGTACTTC
CDR3: CASSWGAGVETQYF

V: TRBV28
D: TRBD1
size: .
J: TRBJ1-5
DNA: TGTGCCAGCACCCTCCCGGGACAGACCAGCAATCAGCCCCAGCATTTT
CDR3: CASTLPGQTSNQPQHF

V: TRBV5-6
D: TRBD2
size: .
J: TRBJ2-1
DNA: TGTGCCAGCAGCTTGTTCGGGAGGGGGTCCTACAATGAGCAGTTCTTC
CDR3: CASSLFGRGSYNEQFF

V: TRBV5-1
D: TRBD1
size: .
J: TRBJ1-1
DNA: TGCGCCAGCAGCTCGACAGGGGTGGCGAACACTGAAGCTTTCTTT
CDR3: CASSSTGVANTEAFF

V: TRBV5-1
D: TRBD2
size: .
J: TRBJ2-5
DNA: TGCGCCAGCAGCGTACTAGCGGGACAAGAGACCCAGTACTTC
CDR3: CASSVLAGQETQYF

V: TRBV10-1
D: TRBD1
size: .
J: TRBJ2-2
DNA: TGCGCCAGCGGACAGGGGGTGCGTACCGGGGAGCTGTTTTTT
CDR3: CASGQGVRTGELFF

V: TRBV7-7
D: .
size: .
J: TRBJ2-1
DNA: TGTGCCAGCAGCTTAATGCGGGGCCACAATGAGCAGTTCTTC
CDR3: CASSLMRGHNEQFF

V: TRBV6-5
D: TRBD1
size: .
J: TRBJ2-4
DNA: TGTGCCAGCAGTAGGGACAGGAAAAACATTCAGTACTTC
CDR3: CASSRDRKNIQYF

V: TRBV2
D: TRBD1
size: .
J: TRBJ1-5
DNA: TGTGCCAGCGGACAGGGGGCGGTTCAGCCCCAGCATTTT
CDR3: CASGQGAVQPQHF

V: TRBV2
D: TRBD2
size: .
J: TRBJ2-5
DNA: TGTGCCAGCAGACTCAGACTAGCGGGGCAAGAGACCCAGTACTTC
CDR3: CASRLRLAGQETQYF

V: TRBV28
D: TRBD1
size: .
J: TRBJ1-2
DNA: TGTGCCAGCAGCCCGACAGGGTGGAGCTATGGCTACACCTTC
CDR3: CASSPTGWSYGYTF

V: TRBV10-1
D: TRBD2
size: .
J: TRBJ2-7
DNA: TGCGCCAGCAGTGTCGGGACTAGCGGTACCTACGAGCAGTACTTC
CDR3: CASSVGTSGTYEQYF

V: TRBV28
D: .
size: .
J: TRBJ2-5
DNA: TGTGCCAGCAGTTCTCCGGGACTGGAGACCCAGTACTTC
CDR3: CASSSPGLETQYF

V: TRBV5-1
D: .
size: .
J: TRBJ1-5
DNA: TGCGCCAGCCCTACAGGGAGCGGCAATCAGCCCCAGCATTTT
CDR3: CASPTGSGNQPQHF

V: TRBV7-9
D: .
size: .
J: TRBJ2-7
DNA: TGTTCCAGCAGCTTCGACAGCAGCCCCAACGAGCAGTACTTC
CDR3: CSSSFDSSPNEQYF

V: TRBV7-2
D: TRBD1
size: .
J: TRBJ2-3
DNA: TGTGCCAGCCGAACGCCGGGGACAGTGCAGTATTTT
CDR3: CASRTPGTVQYF

V: TRBV10-1
D: TRBD2
size: .
J: TRBJ2-7
DNA: TGCGCCAGCAGGACTGACCGTACGGGGGGCGAGCAGTACTTC
CDR3: CASRTDRTGGEQYF

V: TRBV25-1
D: TRBD2
size: .
J: TRBJ2-3
DNA: TGTGCCAGCAGTGCTCCGGGACTAAGCACAGATACGCAGTATTTT
CDR3: CASSAPGLSTDTQYF

V: TRBV2
D: .
size: .
J: TRBJ2-2
DNA: TGTGCCGGTCTAGCCTACAACACCGGGGAGCTGTTTTTT
CDR3: CAGLAYNTGELFF

V: TRBV7-9
D: .
size: .
J: TRBJ2-1
DNA: TGTGCCAGCAGCTCCCCGGGAAGCGGGTACAGCTCCTACAATGAGCAGTTCTTC
CDR3: CASSSPGSGYSSYNEQFF

V: TRBV5-4
D: TRBD2
size: .
J: TRBJ2-7
DNA: TGTGCCAGCAGCTTGGATACTAGCGGTAGCTACGAGCAGTACTTC
CDR3: CASSLDTSGSYEQYF

V: TRBV19
D: TRBD1
size: once
J: TRBJ1-5
DNA: TGTGCCAGTACCAGGGGGGGCAATCAGCCCCAGCATTTT
CDR3: CASTRGGNQPQHF

V: TRBV6-5
D: TRBD1
size: .
J: TRBJ2-7
DNA: TGTGCCAGCACCCCTGGGGGGCAGGGGGCAAGGGAGCAGTACTTC
CDR3: CASTPGGQGAREQYF

V: TRBV5-1
D: TRBD1
size: .
J: TRBJ1-1
DNA: TGCGCCAGCAGCGTTGCGACAGGGGCCACTGAAGCTTTCTTT
CDR3: CASSVATGATEAFF

V: TRBV10-3
D: .
size: .
J: TRBJ1-1
DNA: TGTGCCATCAGTCACAGGGTGAACACTGAAGCTTTCTTT
CDR3: CAISHRVNTEAFF

V: TRBV4-3
D: TRBD1
size: .
J: TRBJ2-7
DNA: TGCGCCAGCAGCCAAGATACAGGGACAGGGTACGAGCAGTACTTC
CDR3: CASSQDTGTGYEQYF

V: TRBV6-5
D: .
size: few
J: TRBJ2-6
DNA: TGTGCCAGCAGTTACGAGGGGGCTGGGGCCAACGTCCTGACTTTC
CDR3: CASSYEGAGANVLTF

V: TRBV28
D: .
size: once
J: TRBJ2-7
DNA: TGTGCCAGCGGCCGAGGGGGGGCCTCCTACGAGCAGTACTTC
CDR3: CASGRGGASYEQYF